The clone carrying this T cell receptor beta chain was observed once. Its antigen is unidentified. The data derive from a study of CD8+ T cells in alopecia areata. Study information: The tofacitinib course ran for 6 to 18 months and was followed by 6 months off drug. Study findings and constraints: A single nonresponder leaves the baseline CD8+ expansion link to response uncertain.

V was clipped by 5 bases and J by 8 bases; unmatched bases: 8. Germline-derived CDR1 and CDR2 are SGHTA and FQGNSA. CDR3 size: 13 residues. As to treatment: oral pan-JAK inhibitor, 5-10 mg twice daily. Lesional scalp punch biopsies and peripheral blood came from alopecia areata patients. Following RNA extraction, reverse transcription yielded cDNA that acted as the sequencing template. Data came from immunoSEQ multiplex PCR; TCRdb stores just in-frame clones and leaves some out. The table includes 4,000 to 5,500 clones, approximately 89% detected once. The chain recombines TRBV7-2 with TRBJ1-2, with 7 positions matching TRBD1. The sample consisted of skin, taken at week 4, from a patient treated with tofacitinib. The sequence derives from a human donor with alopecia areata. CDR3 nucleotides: TGTGCCAGCAGCCAGGGGGTCTCGGGAGGCTACACCTTC. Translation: CASSQGVSGGYTF. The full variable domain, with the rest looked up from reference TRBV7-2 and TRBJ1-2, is GAGVSQSPSNKVTEKGKDVELRCDPISGHTALYWYRQSLGQGLEFLIYFQGNSAPDKSGLPSDRFSAERTGGSVSTLTIQRTQQEDSAVYLCASSQGVSGGYTFGSGTRLTVV.